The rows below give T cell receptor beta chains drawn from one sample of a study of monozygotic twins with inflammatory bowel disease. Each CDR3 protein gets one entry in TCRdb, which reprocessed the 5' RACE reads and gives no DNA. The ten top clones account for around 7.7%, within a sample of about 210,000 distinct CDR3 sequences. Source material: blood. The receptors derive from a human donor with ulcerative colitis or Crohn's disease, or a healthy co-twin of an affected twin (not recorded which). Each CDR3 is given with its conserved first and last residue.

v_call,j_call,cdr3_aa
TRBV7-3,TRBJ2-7,CASSQEILTKQYF
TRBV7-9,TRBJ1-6,CASSWSSYNSPLHF
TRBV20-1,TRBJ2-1,CSAPSPRTSGRNEQFF
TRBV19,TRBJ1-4,CASSIGVSGMGEKLFF
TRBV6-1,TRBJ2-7,CAGSELSSYEQYF
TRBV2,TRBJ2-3,CASSDGLTGDTQYF
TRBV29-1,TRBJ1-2,CSVSTGRGYTF
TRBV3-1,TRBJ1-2,CASSQNYIVRQNYGYTF
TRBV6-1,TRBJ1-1,CASSPIQGTTEAFF
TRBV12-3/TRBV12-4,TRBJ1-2,CASSYQGGGYPRGYTF
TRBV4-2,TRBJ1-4,CTSSQEREGEKLFF
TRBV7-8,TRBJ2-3,CASSLGSSGRITDTQYF
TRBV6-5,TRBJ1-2,CASSYPTGDGYTF
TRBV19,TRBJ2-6,CASSIVYGANVLTF
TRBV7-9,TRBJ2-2,CASSPGLANTGELFF
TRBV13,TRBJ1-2,CASSLAGGRRPGDYGYTF
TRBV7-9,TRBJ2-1,CASSIVPGQGSEQFF
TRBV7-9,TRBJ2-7,CASSLARVDEQYF
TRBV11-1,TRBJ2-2,CASSRPNWGAATPHTGELFF
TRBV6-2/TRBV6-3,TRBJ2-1,CASSQFDVGLVSYNEQFF
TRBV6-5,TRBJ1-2,CASSSPLASGYTF
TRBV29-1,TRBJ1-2,CSVPGQGNYGYTF
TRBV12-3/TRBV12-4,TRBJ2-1,CATSKTGGRVDDQFF
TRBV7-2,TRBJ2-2,CASHLRSAGELFF
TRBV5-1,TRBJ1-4,CASSLGQVNEKLFF
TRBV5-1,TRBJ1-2,CASSLDGEGKYGYTF
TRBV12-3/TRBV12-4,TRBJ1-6,CASSSRVESPLHF
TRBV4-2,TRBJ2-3,CASSPSRGLAGALTDTQYF
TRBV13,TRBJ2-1,CASSLLAGNYNEQFF
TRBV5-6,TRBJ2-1,CASSWGTGTYNEQFF
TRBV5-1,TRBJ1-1,CASSQQGYTEAFF
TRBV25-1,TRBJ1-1,CASSESEGSTEAFF
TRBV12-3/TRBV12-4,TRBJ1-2,CASSSTGSIKGGYTF
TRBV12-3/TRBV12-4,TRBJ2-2,CASRWDGDTGELFF
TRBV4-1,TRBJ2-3,CASSLQQRSTDTQYF
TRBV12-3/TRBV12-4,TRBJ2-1,CASSRSTGGGEQFF
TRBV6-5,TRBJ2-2,CASQRASGELFF
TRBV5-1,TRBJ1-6,CASSVDRLNSPLHF
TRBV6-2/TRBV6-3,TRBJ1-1,CASSYSKALGAFF
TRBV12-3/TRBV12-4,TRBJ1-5,CASDFQGASNQPQHF
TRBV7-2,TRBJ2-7,CASSLPGTGQTYEQYF
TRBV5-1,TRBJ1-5,CASSPGQNQPQHF
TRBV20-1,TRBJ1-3,CSAREGNTIYF
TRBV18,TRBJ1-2,CASSPPTGRPDNYGYTF
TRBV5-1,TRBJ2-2,CASSALAGVTGELFF
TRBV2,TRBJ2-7,CASSEEAGGPSEQYF
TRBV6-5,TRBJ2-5,CASSYSNGWGRETQYF
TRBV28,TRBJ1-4,CASSPQGGELFF
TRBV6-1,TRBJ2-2,CATSWGGPGTGELFF
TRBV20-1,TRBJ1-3,CSAKGPFSGNTIYF
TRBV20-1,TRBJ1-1,CSAKGDTLNTEAFF
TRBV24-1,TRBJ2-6,CATSDRDFHSGANVLTF
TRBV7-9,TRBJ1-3,CASSRGAPGNTIYF
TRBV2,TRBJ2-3,CATDHTDTQYF